Each of the 24 T cell receptor beta chains below was sequenced from the same sample in a study of PD-1 blockade in mismatch repair-deficient tumors. Specified time point: roughly 10-day in vitro stimulation with candidate neoantigen peptide 7. Profiling relied on immunoSEQ multiplex PCR, and the TCRdb table lists in-frame clones only, not all of them. The sample contains roughly 10,000 clones, 75% to 90% of which appear only once. Antigens for these TCRs are unknown. This specimen was cells cultured in vitro, taken from a patient treated with pembrolizumab. The receptors shown here come from an adult with mismatch repair-deficient cancer.

This clone is a singleton in its sample. V usage is TRBV7-2 and J usage is TRBJ1-2, with D unresolved. Germline values: CDR1 SGHTA, CDR2 FQGNSA. The CDR3 runs 13 residues. Trimming left V 2 bases short and J 2 bases short, with 6 bases between. The CDR3 DNA follows: TGTGCCAGCAGCTTAAACCCCAACTATGGCTACACCTTC. It specifies CASSLNPNYGYTF.

This chain joins TRBV7-2 and TRBJ2-4; 12 bases align to TRBD2. CDR1 is SGHTA, CDR2 FQGNSA, per germline. V trimming: 5 bases; J trimming: 3 bases; junction bases outside the gene matches: 8. CDR3 length equals 17 residues. The CDR3 sequence is CASSLRTSGILKNIQYF. The CDR3 coding sequence is TGTGCCAGCAGCCTCCGGACTAGCGGGATTCTCAAAAACATTCAGTACTTC.

CDR3: CASSPGTENTEAFF. The DNA for the CDR3 is TGCGCCAGCAGCCCCGGCACGGAGAACACTGAAGCTTTCTTT. This sequence joins TRBV5-1 and TRBJ1-1, with unresolved D. The CDR3 spans 14 residues. In germline, CDR1 is SGHRS, CDR2 YFSETQ. The V end lost 4 bases, the J end lost 1 base, and 11 bases lay between the germline ends.

The chain carries TRBV9 and TRBJ2-1; TRBD2 matches 7 bases. V dropped 0 bases and J dropped 2; count of bases not matched to a gene: 5. The CDR3 sequence is 16 residues long. The germline V gene has CDR1 SGDLS and CDR2 YYNGEE. This CDR3 is CASSVEPGGPYNEQFF. DNA of the CDR3: TGTGCCAGCAGCGTAGAACCGGGAGGTCCCTACAATGAGCAGTTCTTC.

This clone was detected a few times. The V call is TRBV30, the J call TRBJ1-5; D call uncertain. Germline lookup yields CDR1 GTSNPN and CDR2 SVGIG (reference sequence). This CDR3 comprises 13 residues. V lost 0 bases and J lost 6, with 9 bases in between. The CDR3 spells CAWSVLRGQPQHF. For the CDR3, the DNA is TGTGCCTGGAGTGTACTGCGGGGTCAGCCCCAGCATTTT.

This chain joins TRBV9 and TRBJ2-1, with D possibly matching TRBD2 (5 bases). CDR1 is SGDLS and CDR2 is YYNGEE in the germline V gene. Trimming pared 4 bases from V and 1 base from J, leaving 9 bases between. This CDR3 has 14 amino acids. This chain's CDR3 is CASSTGMSYNEQFF. The CDR3 DNA follows: TGTGCCAGCAGCACGGGAATGTCCTACAATGAGCAGTTCTTC.

The rearrangement links TRBV5-6 to TRBJ2-3, with a weak D call TRBD1 (6 bases). V lost 2 bases and J 1 base, leaving 14 bases between the germline ends. The CDR3 is 16 amino acids. CDR1 is SGHDT and CDR2 is YYEEEE in the germline V gene. The CDR3 is CASSFPGAEGTDTQYF. In DNA form, the CDR3 reads TGTGCCAGCAGCTTTCCAGGGGCGGAGGGCACAGATACGCAGTATTTT.

The chain is built from TRBV7-9 and TRBJ2-2; weak D call: TRBD2 (5 bases). Germline V gene sequence: CDR1 SEHNR, CDR2 FQNEAQ (reference sequence). This CDR3 has 13 amino acids. The CDR3 sequence is CTGSRLNTGELFF. In DNA form, the CDR3 reads TGTACGGGATCGAGGTTAAACACCGGGGAGCTGTTTTTT.

CDR3 protein: CASSQYQGYGYTF. CDR3 in DNA: TGTGCCAGCAGTCAATACCAGGGATATGGCTACACCTTC. The chain is built from TRBV6-5 and TRBJ1-2, with TRBD1 as a possible D gene (5 bases). In germline, CDR1 is MNHEY, CDR2 SVGAGI. The ends were cut back, 5 bases at V and 5 bases at J, with 12 bases in the middle. The CDR3 runs 13 residues.

The chain employs TRBV11-1 and TRBJ1-1; the D gene is possibly TRBD1 (5 bases). The CDR3 has 13 residues. CDR1 and CDR2 from the germline V gene are SGHAT and FQDESV (reference sequence). V was cut by 5 bases and J by 3 bases, with 10 bases left in between. In DNA form, the CDR3 reads TGTGCCAGCAGCCCGGGGACGCACACTGAAGCTTTCTTT. Its translation: CASSPGTHTEAFF. Filled out from reference TRBV11-1 and TRBJ1-1, the complete variable domain reads EAEVAQSPRYKITEKSQAVAFWCDPISGHATLYWYRQILGQGPELLVQFQDESVVDDSQLPKDRFSAERLKGVDSTLKIQPAELGDSAMYLCASSPGTHTEAFFGQGTRLTVV.

The chain recombines TRBV13 with TRBJ2-2; possibly TRBD1 for D (6 bases). Germline-derived CDR1 and CDR2 are PRHDT and FYEKMQ (reference sequence). Trimming pared 9 bases from V and 6 bases from J, leaving 11 bases between. This CDR3 spans 12 amino acids. CDR3 DNA: TGTGCCAGGGACAGCCCCGCCGGGGAGCTGTTTTTT. Protein: CARDSPAGELFF.

CDR3 loop: CASSKWLQDNEQFF. The CDR3 DNA follows: TGTGCCAGCAGCAAGTGGCTTCAAGACAATGAGCAGTTCTTC. This chain uses TRBV6-5 with TRBJ2-1; D gene uncertain. Deletions cut 6 bases from V and 5 bases from J, with 14 bases between. The CDR3 contains 14 residues. Germline CDR1 reads MNHEY; CDR2 reads SVGAGI.

The rearrangement links TRBV7-9 to TRBJ2-3; D unclear. With 2 bases removed from V and 0 bases from J, the gap between germline ends came to 15 bases. From germline, CDR1 is SEHNR and CDR2 FQNEAQ (reference sequence). The CDR3 extends over 17 amino acids. CDR3 bases: TGTGCCAGCAGCTTAAAAGCTCTATTTGGTAGCACAGATACGCAGTATTTT. Encoded protein: CASSLKALFGSTDTQYF.

The chain links TRBV9 to TRBJ2-7; 7 bases line up with TRBD2. The length of the CDR3 is 14 residues. The V and J ends lost 4 bases and 4 bases, in that order; junction bases with no gene match: 8. Germline V gene sequence: CDR1 SGDLS, CDR2 YYNGEE. Here the CDR3 DNA reads TGTGCCAGCAGCTTGGGAGGGGTCGGGTACGAGCAGTACTTC. This gives the protein CASSLGGVGYEQYF.

The J gene is TRBJ2-5, the V gene TRBV12-2; the table assigns TRBD1, which was not confirmed against the DNA. TRBV12-2 is tagged as a pseudogene. The CDR3 runs to 17 residues. The CDR3 loop reads CASRLGNQAQGHETQYF. CDR3 bases: TGTGCAAGTCGCTTAGGGAACCAGGCACAGGGACACGAGACCCAGTACTTC.

The CDR3 loop reads CASSEFSQREGSYEQYF. DNA of the CDR3: TGTGCCAGCAGTGAATTTTCCCAGCGGGAGGGTTCCTACGAGCAGTACTTC. This chain joins TRBV25-1 and TRBJ2-7, with TRBD2 matching 10 bases. Germline V lookup: CDR1 MGHDK, CDR2 SYGVNS. V was pared by 1 base and J by 1 base, with 7 bases of the junction left unmatched. CDR3 length equals 17 residues.

This chain connects TRBV28 to TRBJ2-7, with D uncertain. This CDR3 comprises 13 residues. V was cut by 5 bases and J by 1 base, with 9 bases left in between. Germline CDR1 reads MDHEN; CDR2 reads SYDVKM. This CDR3 is CASSLLGSYEQYF. CDR3 nucleotide sequence: TGTGCCAGCAGTCTCCTTGGGTCCTACGAGCAGTACTTC.

The genes are TRBV19 and TRBJ1-2; 11 bases agree with TRBD1. V was pared by 6 bases and J by 6 bases, with 3 bases of the junction left unmatched. Germline-derived CDR1 and CDR2 are LNHDA and SQIVND (reference sequence). The CDR3 runs to 13 residues. DNA of the CDR3: TGTGCCAGTAGGGGACAGGGGGAGCATGGCTACACCTTC. Its translation: CASRGQGEHGYTF. Full variable domain (rest looked up from reference TRBV19 and TRBJ1-2): DGGITQSPKYLFRKEGQNVTLSCEQNLNHDAMYWYRQDPGQGLRLIYYSQIVNDFQKGDIAEGYSVSREKKESFPLTVTSAQKNPTAFYLCASRGQGEHGYTFGSGTRLTVV.

The chain links TRBV7-6 to TRBJ2-1; D gene unclear. The CDR3 length is 16 residues. From germline, CDR1 is SGHVS and CDR2 FNYEAQ. The ends were cut back, 3 bases at V and 1 base at J, with 13 bases in the middle. CDR3 in DNA: TGTGCCAGCAGCTTGGGTGCGACTCTGTCCTACAATGAGCAGTTCTTC. Its translation is CASSLGATLSYNEQFF.

The chain is built from TRBV28 and TRBJ2-1; no reliable D call. Germline V gene sequence: CDR1 MDHEN, CDR2 SYDVKM. Deletions cut 2 bases from V and 2 bases from J, with 10 bases between. The CDR3 runs to 15 residues. The DNA for the CDR3 is TGTGCCAGCAGTTTACGCGGAGACCCCTACAATGAGCAGTTCTTC. Amino acid sequence: CASSLRGDPYNEQFF.

The CDR3 bases are TGTGCCAGCAGATATCGGACTAGCGGGATATACGAGCAGTACTTC. It encodes CASRYRTSGIYEQYF. J is TRBJ2-7 and V is TRBV28, with TRBD2 identical over 12 bases. Germline V CDR1 and CDR2: MDHEN, SYDVKM. V shed 6 bases and J 4 bases; nucleotides not matched to a gene: 7. This CDR3 is 15 amino acids long. Variable domain in full (rest from reference TRBV28 and TRBJ2-7): DVKVTQSSRYLVKRTGEKVFLECVQDMDHENMFWYRQDPGLGLRLIYFSYDVKMKEKGDIPEGYSVSREKKERFSLILESASTNQTSMYLCASRYRTSGIYEQYFGPGTRLTVT.

This clone was recorded only once. The gene calls are TRBV27 and TRBJ1-6, with D perhaps matching TRBD1 (5 bases). The CDR3 extends over 14 amino acids. Trimming took 6 bases from V and 8 from J, leaving 14 bases between them. Germline values: CDR1 MNHEY, CDR2 SMNVEV (reference sequence). The CDR3 DNA follows: TGTGCCAGCAGCAATCCGGGGACGGATTCACCCCTCCACTTT. As protein: CASSNPGTDSPLHF.

This rearrangement joins TRBV30 to TRBJ1-2; D remains ambiguous. CDR3 length equals 14 residues. Germline values: CDR1 GTSNPN, CDR2 SVGIG (reference sequence). V dropped 0 bases and J dropped 6 bases, with 14 bases sitting between them. The CDR3 loop is CAWSVPGFYNGYTF. In nucleotides, the CDR3 is TGTGCCTGGAGTGTACCTGGGTTCTATAATGGCTACACCTTC.

The J gene is TRBJ2-1, the V gene TRBV9; no reliable D call. CDR3 size: 11 residues. V shed 3 bases and J shed 7 bases, with 5 bases lying between them. The V gene's germline CDR1 is SGDLS and CDR2 YYNGEE. The CDR3 coding sequence is TGTGCCAGCAGCGCCCGAAATGAGCAGTTCTTC. Its protein product is CASSARNEQFF.